This TCR beta chain stems from a study of T cell repertoires in cytomegalovirus infection. Study background: Signatures in public TCR beta sequences pointed to both CMV infection and matching HLA type.

Regarding the study as a whole: There were HLA-C-restricted CMV-specific TCR beta clonotypes dominating the ex vivo response.

MiXCR was run by TCRdb on the reads, yielding one entry per CDR3 protein. The table has about 130,000 distinct CDR3 sequences, approximately 9.2% seen once. Trimming pared 7 bases from V and 1 base from J, leaving 13 bases between. Germline V gene data show CDR1 as MNHNY and CDR2 as SVGAGI (reference sequence). The CDR3 contains 15 residues. This clonotype appeared many times. As yet, its antigen is unknown. This chain uses TRBV6-6 with TRBJ2-2; a possible D gene is TRBD2 (6 bases). The TCR comes from a human donor in good health (CMV status not recorded). Some clones in this sample may be carry-over from other donors' samples. The sample consisted of PBMCs. The CDR3 here is CASTIRLVNTGELFF. Written as DNA, the CDR3 is TGTGCCAGCACCATTAGACTAGTGAACACCGGGGAGCTGTTTTTT.